The 24 T cell receptor beta chains below were found in one sample sequenced in a study of STAT5B mutations in CD4+ large granular lymphocyte leukemia. This table comes from immunoSEQ multiplex PCR, and its TCRdb copy is limited to in-frame clones, with some not included. The sample holds a few thousand clones; 79% are singletons and the top ten take more than 75%. The sequenced material came from PBMCs. Receptors originate from a woman in her seventies with CD4+ T-cell large granular lymphocyte leukemia.

The chain has TRBV10-2 and TRBJ2-2, with D possibly matching TRBD1 (5 bases). This CDR3 spans 12 amino acids. Germline CDR1 and CDR2: WSHSY and SAAADI. V gave up 8 bases and J gave up 7 bases, with 11 bases separating them. The DNA of the CDR3 is TGCGCCAGCTCAGGGTCGCACGGGGAGCTGTTTTTT. It is translated as CASSGSHGELFF.

This clone was seen just once. This chain links TRBV9 with TRBJ2-7; D unresolved. The CDR3 extends over 14 amino acids. V was shortened by 0 bases and J by 5 bases, with 12 bases between the two germline ends. Germline V gene sequence: CDR1 SGDLS, CDR2 YYNGEE. The CDR3 spells CASSVAVAENEQYF. In nucleotides, the CDR3 is TGTGCCAGCAGCGTAGCTGTTGCCGAGAACGAGCAGTACTTC.

This clone was seen only a few times. V gene TRBV7-9 combines with J gene TRBJ1-4; TRBD1 matches at 9 bases. Germline V gene sequence: CDR1 SEHNR, CDR2 FQNEAQ (reference sequence). The CDR3 length is 14 residues. Unmatched junction bases numbered 8, after V lost 7 bases and J lost 8 bases. The CDR3 spells CASTSGQGSEKLFF. CDR3 DNA: TGTGCCAGCACCTCGGGACAGGGAAGCGAAAAACTGTTTTTT. Looking up the rest from reference TRBV7-9 and TRBJ1-4 gives the full variable domain: DTGVSQNPRHKITKRGQNVTFRCDPISEHNRLYWYRQTLGQGPEFLTYFQNEAQLEKSRLLSDRFSAERPKGSFSTLEIQRTEQGDSAMYLCASTSGQGSEKLFFGSGTQLSVL.

The gene calls are TRBV6-9 and TRBJ2-1; maybe TRBD2 (6 bases). The germline CDR1 and CDR2 sequences are MNHGY and SVAAGI. The CDR3 covers 16 residues. Trimming stripped 2 bases from V and 4 bases from J, with 15 bases between. The CDR3 DNA reads as TGTGCCAGCAGTTATAATCCCTCGGGGGATTACAATGAGCAGTTCTTC. Amino acid sequence: CASSYNPSGDYNEQFF.

V is TRBV19 and J is TRBJ2-6; D unclear. Trimming left V 10 bases short and J 0 bases short, with 4 bases between. This CDR3 has 12 residues. Looked up from germline, CDR1 is LNHDA and CDR2 is SQIVND (reference sequence). CDR3 sequence: CATISGANVLTF. The CDR3 DNA reads as TGTGCCACCATCTCTGGGGCCAACGTCCTGACTTTC. Full variable domain (outside the CDR3, taken from reference TRBV19 and TRBJ2-6): DGGITQSPKYLFRKEGQNVTLSCEQNLNHDAMYWYRQDPGQGLRLIYYSQIVNDFQKGDIAEGYSVSREKKESFPLTVTSAQKNPTAFYLCATISGANVLTFGAGSRLTVL.

V and J are TRBV2 and TRBJ2-1; D unresolved. CDR1 SNHLY and CDR2 FYNNEI come from the germline V gene. Trimming stripped 4 bases from V and 6 bases from J, with 13 bases between. This CDR3 has 14 residues. As DNA, the CDR3 is TGTGCCAGCAGTGTACGGCTGTTGGTCAATGAGCAGTTCTTC. This sequence encodes CASSVRLLVNEQFF.

The chain joins TRBV28 to TRBJ2-7; D is tentatively TRBD1 or TRBD2 (5 bases each). Per germline, CDR1 MDHEN and CDR2 SYDVKM. The CDR3 loop spans 13 amino acids. V shed 6 bases and J shed 6 bases, with 15 bases lying between them. The CDR3 sequence is CASSGAPIPEQYF. The CDR3, as DNA: TGTGCCAGCAGCGGGGCGCCTATTCCCGAGCAGTACTTC. Full variable domain (rest looked up from reference TRBV28 and TRBJ2-7): DVKVTQSSRYLVKRTGEKVFLECVQDMDHENMFWYRQDPGLGLRLIYFSYDVKMKEKGDIPEGYSVSREKKERFSLILESASTNQTSMYLCASSGAPIPEQYFGPGTRLTVT.

The rearrangement joins TRBV4-1 to TRBJ2-7; D gene uncertain. Per germline, CDR1 MGHRA and CDR2 YSYEKL. V lost 3 bases to trimming and J lost 3 bases, with 15 bases between them. The CDR3 has 15 amino acids. CDR3 nucleotide sequence: TGCGCCAGCAGCCAGAGTGAAGGGTCTTACTACGAGCAGTACTTC. Translated, it gives CASSQSEGSYYEQYF.

This clone was recorded a few times. The chain joins TRBV5-1 to TRBJ2-7, with 9 bases aligning to TRBD2. The trim removed 4 bases at V and 1 base at J, leaving 6 bases unmatched. The CDR3 runs to 15 residues. Germline V gene sequence: CDR1 SGHRS, CDR2 YFSETQ. The CDR3 sequence: CASSAAGGQSYEQYF. CDR3 DNA: TGCGCCAGCAGCGCGGCGGGGGGGCAATCCTACGAGCAGTACTTC.

This clone was detected only a few times. The CDR3: CASSLQGIKPQHF. DNA of the CDR3: TGTGCCAGCAGCTTGCAGGGGATTAAGCCCCAGCATTTT. The V and J genes are TRBV5-5 and TRBJ1-5; TRBD1 is a possible D gene (6 bases). Germline CDR1 is SGHKS and CDR2 is YYEKEE (reference sequence). This CDR3 has 13 residues. V lost 1 base and J lost 8, with 10 bases in between.

The chain links TRBV5-6 to TRBJ2-5; tentatively, D is TRBD2 (5 bases). This CDR3 is built from 15 residues. V lost 2 bases and J lost 1, with 12 bases in between. Germline V CDR1 and CDR2: SGHDT, YYEEEE. CDR3 DNA: TGTGCCAGCAGCTTACTACGTGCGGGCCAAGAGACCCAGTACTTC. This gives the protein CASSLLRAGQETQYF.

The V call is TRBV5-1, the J call TRBJ1-5, with a possible D match to TRBD1 (6 bases). The germline V gene has CDR1 SGHRS and CDR2 YFSETQ. This CDR3 has 14 amino acids. Trimming took off 4 bases at V and 4 bases at J, with 12 bases between the two ends. CDR3: CASSPGQPNQPQHF. In nucleotides, the CDR3 is TGCGCCAGCAGCCCTGGACAGCCTAATCAGCCCCAGCATTTT. Filled out from reference TRBV5-1 and TRBJ1-5, the complete variable domain reads KAGVTQTPRYLIKTRGQQVTLSCSPISGHRSVSWYQQTPGQGLQFLFEYFSETQRNKGNFPGRFSGRQFSNSRSEMNVSTLELGDSALYLCASSPGQPNQPQHFGDGTRLSIL.

This sequence joins TRBV30 and TRBJ2-6; D possibly corresponds to TRBD1 (5 bases). The CDR3 runs to 14 residues. CDR1 is GTSNPN and CDR2 is SVGIG in the germline V gene (reference sequence). V dropped 2 bases and J dropped 1 base, with 6 bases sitting between them. In DNA form, the CDR3 reads TGTGCCTGGAGTTCAGGGTCTGGGGCCAACGTCCTGACTTTC. Amino acid sequence: CAWSSGSGANVLTF.

The rearrangement joins TRBV19 to TRBJ2-7; 7 positions agree with TRBD2. CDR1 LNHDA and CDR2 SQIVND come from the germline V gene (reference sequence). V dropped 3 bases and J dropped 2; count of bases not matched to a gene: 13. The CDR3 runs to 17 residues. CDR3 protein: CASSIPSGGRGAYEQYF. CDR3 nucleotide sequence: TGTGCCAGTAGTATCCCTTCAGGCGGGAGAGGGGCCTACGAGCAGTACTTC.

The J gene is TRBJ2-3, the V gene TRBV6-4; TRBD1 matches at 9 bases. The CDR3 covers 16 residues. CDR1 is MRHNA and CDR2 is SNTAGT in the germline V gene. V was clipped by 2 bases and J by 8 bases; unmatched bases: 11. CDR3 residues: CASSDVYRGRVGTQYF. For the CDR3, the DNA is TGTGCCAGCAGTGACGTCTACAGGGGGCGAGTGGGTACGCAGTATTTT.

This rearrangement joins TRBV7-8 to TRBJ1-1; D is perhaps TRBD1 (5 bases). Germline V gene sequence: CDR1 SGHVS, CDR2 FQNEAQ. Trimming shortened V by 1 base and J by 6 bases, and 15 bases separated the two germline ends. CDR3 size: 15 residues. The CDR3 coding sequence is TGTGCCAGCAGCTTAGGAGCTACCCGGGGCGCTGAAGCTTTCTTT. It yields the protein CASSLGATRGAEAFF. The whole variable domain, filled in from reference TRBV7-8 and TRBJ1-1, reads GAGVSQSPRYKVAKRGQDVALRCDPISGHVSLFWYQQALGQGPEFLTYFQNEAQLDKSGLPSDRFFAERPEGSVSTLKIQRTQQEDSAVYLCASSLGATRGAEAFFGQGTRLTVV.

The rearrangement links TRBV30 to TRBJ1-2; 8 nucleotides agree with TRBD1. The CDR3 is made up of 11 amino acids. Germline CDR1 is GTSNPN and CDR2 is SVGIG (reference sequence). V lost 5 bases to trimming and J lost 6 bases; unmatched junction nucleotides: 2. The CDR3: CAWGQGDGYTF. In nucleotides, the CDR3 is TGTGCCTGGGGACAGGGTGATGGCTACACCTTC.

The sample holds a few counts of this clone. J is TRBJ1-1 and V is TRBV7-9; D perhaps matches TRBD1 (5 bases). This CDR3 has 12 residues. Trimming removed 5 bases at V and 11 bases at J, with 15 bases between. Per germline, CDR1 SEHNR and CDR2 FQNEAQ (reference sequence). The chain's CDR3 is CASSLGGSYAFF. The CDR3 DNA sequence: TGTGCCAGCAGCCTCGGGGGATCCTACGCTTTCTTT. Variable domain in full (rest from reference TRBV7-9 and TRBJ1-1): DTGVSQNPRHKITKRGQNVTFRCDPISEHNRLYWYRQTLGQGPEFLTYFQNEAQLEKSRLLSDRFSAERPKGSFSTLEIQRTEQGDSAMYLCASSLGGSYAFFGQGTRLTVV.

The chain is built from TRBV11-2 and TRBJ1-2, with D unclear. CDR1 and CDR2 from the germline V gene are SGHAT and FQNNGV. Deletions cut 0 bases from V and 7 bases from J, with 24 bases between. The CDR3 runs 18 residues. CDR3 sequence reads: CASSLDIVGSDPKFGYTF. CDR3 nucleotide sequence: TGTGCCAGCAGCTTAGATATCGTAGGGAGCGATCCTAAGTTTGGCTACACCTTC.

J is TRBJ2-5 and V is TRBV7-9; D remains unclear. In germline, CDR1 is SEHNR, CDR2 FQNEAQ (reference sequence). Trimming took 6 bases from V and 5 from J, leaving 10 bases between them. This CDR3 comprises 12 residues. The DNA of the CDR3 is TGTGCCAGCAGTGGGGTCGTCGAGACCCAGTACTTC. Amino acids: CASSGVVETQYF. Full variable domain (rest looked up from reference TRBV7-9 and TRBJ2-5): DTGVSQNPRHKITKRGQNVTFRCDPISEHNRLYWYRQTLGQGPEFLTYFQNEAQLEKSRLLSDRFSAERPKGSFSTLEIQRTEQGDSAMYLCASSGVVETQYFGPGTRLLVL.

The chain carries TRBV2 and TRBJ2-5, with D maybe TRBD1 (6 bases). Germline CDR1 SNHLY, CDR2 FYNNEI. This CDR3 has 15 amino acids. Trimming removed 3 bases at V and 6 bases at J, with 17 bases between. The CDR3 bases are TGTGCCAGCAGTGATTCTCTGGGGGCCAGACAGACCCAGTACTTC. It yields the protein CASSDSLGARQTQYF.

The chain joins TRBV19 to TRBJ2-2; 8 nucleotides align to TRBD2. Trimming at V came to 2 bases and at J to 4 bases, leaving 9 bases not matched to a gene. Germline CDR1 LNHDA, CDR2 SQIVND (reference sequence). The CDR3 extends over 17 amino acids. This chain's CDR3 is CASSIRSGSGSTGELFF. The CDR3 nucleotides are TGTGCCAGTAGTATAAGGAGCGGGAGCGGGAGCACCGGGGAGCTGTTTTTT.

This chain joins TRBV5-1 and TRBJ2-2; D is unresolved. The germline V and J ends were trimmed by 1 base and 5 bases, with 9 bases remaining between them. This CDR3 has 14 residues. Germline CDR1 and CDR2: SGHRS and YFSETQ. CDR3 in amino acids: CASSLRWETGELFF. CDR3 coding DNA: TGCGCCAGCAGCTTGAGGTGGGAAACCGGGGAGCTGTTTTTT.

V gene TRBV27 combines with J gene TRBJ2-1, with a weak D call TRBD1 (7 bases). V was shortened by 3 bases and J by 4 bases, with 13 bases between the two germline ends. Germline values: CDR1 MNHEY, CDR2 SMNVEV (reference sequence). The CDR3 totals 15 residues. The CDR3 DNA sequence: TGTGCCAGCAGTTTTGCGGGACAGCTTTACAATGAGCAGTTCTTC. It translates to CASSFAGQLYNEQFF.